This TCR beta chain came from a study of CD8 T cells in ankylosing spondylitis. Points from the study as a whole: Certain motif variants had earlier been reported in reactive arthritis synovial fluid and blood. Seemingly distinctive of ankylosing spondylitis blood was a TCR beta motif formed by eight highly homologous variants.

Construction of TCR beta libraries was performed using quantitative 5'-RACE with molecular barcodes. TCRdb redid the calling of the 5' RACE reads with MiXCR, one entry per CDR3 protein. The sample shows a few hundred thousand distinct CDR3 sequences, about 24% of them seen only once. For this clonotype: Its antigen remains unknown.

From germline, CDR1 is MNHNY and CDR2 SVGAGI (reference sequence). The CDR3 is 11 residues long. V lost 6 bases, J lost 11 bases, and 11 bases lay in between. The source material was blood, either unsorted or a sorted T cell fraction (not recorded which). V and J are TRBV6-6 and TRBJ2-1; no clear D gene. The receptor comes from a male donor with ankylosing spondylitis or in good health (not recorded which). The CDR3 protein is CASSPDSKQFF. CDR3 sequence (DNA): TGTGCCAGCAGCCCCGACTCAAAGCAGTTCTTC.